This T cell receptor (beta chain) came from a study of human T cells and chemical hapten exposure (dated by TCRdb to about 2021). For the wider study: For sensitization, 2% DPC in acetone was applied to a 2 cm by 2 cm area of upper inner arm skin. Blood was sampled from patients pre-sensitization (week 0) and at 2, 6 and about 24 weeks after DPC sensitization. Libraries were pooled for sequencing, and per-sample TCR yields varied mainly because of small differences in library volumes within the pool. Patch tests used Finn chambers with 0.01% DPC on the upper back, scored after 6 days by International Contact Dermatitis Research Group standards. Throughout the study period of around 24 weeks, patients also received therapeutic DPC doses to the scalp every week. About 30 alopecia patients provided blood for TCR sequencing at one to four time points (pre-sensitization, 2, 6 and 24 weeks). The patient cohort, mostly female, included alopecia areata with under or over 50% scalp involvement, alopecia totalis and alopecia universalis. In alopecia patients, the study followed how the peripheral blood TCR repertoire changed in vivo over primary and secondary sensitization to diphenylcyclopropenone (DPC), a hapten.

The time point tag for this specimen amounts to: patch test 3, about 24 weeks after DPC sensitization. This sample's treatment or condition label indicates: therapeutic diphenylcyclopropenone sensitization with weekly scalp DPC. Blood at each patch-test visit was drawn before the patch test was applied. Eligible patients were aged 18 to 70, diagnosed with alopecia, deemed suitable for DPC therapy, and excluded if pregnant. Total RNA was isolated from unfractionated whole blood collected in Tempus Blood RNA tubes. Library preparation used RACE. Sequencing instrument: NextSeq 500. During library preparation, unique molecular identifiers were attached to individual cDNA molecules so that TCRs could be counted in a quantitative, reproducible way. Both TCR alpha and TCR beta chains were sequenced from each blood RNA sample. The authors' pipeline ran thus. Samples had a median of approximately 93,000 TCRs, with a range from about 23,224 to 700,000. The Decombinator software suite was used to annotate V, J and CDR3 in the TCR reads. For PS versus PT1 abundance plots, all samples were subsampled to the same number of TCRs (28,000). Expanded TCRs were defined as absent before sensitization and observed at least eight times at the 2-week time point. TCRdb itself trimmed the public reads at Q25 with fastp, ran MiXCR and retained productive beta chains. Rows with one shared CDR3 protein collapse into an entry with the most common genes and DNA. It is TCRdb's table, rather than the study itself, that gives the V and J calls and clone size. This sample gives 50,000 to 60,000 distinct CDR3 sequences in total; around an eighth of them show up just once. 2% to 3% of the sample lies in the top ten.

What the authors observed across the whole study: DPC sensitization did not change how many TCRs were above 1 in 1000 frequency, and no evidence was found of alterations in global repertoire structure. Patch test score was positively correlated with the number of PT1 expanded TCRs, with significance at thresholds 8, 16 and 32 but not at 4. After repeated subsampling, changes were observed in the strength of the expansion versus patch-test correlation and in the threshold at which the correlation became significant. Significantly more large CDR3 similarity clusters were formed by expanded TCRs than by pre-sensitization or healthy control sets, consistent with antigen-driven responses. Because all patients had alopecia, a presumed autoimmune disease, the immune response of the patients might differ from that of healthy individuals.

This clonotype was found many times. The antigen it binds to is not known. Within one base of it there is no much larger clone, and no base qualities were kept. CDR3 length: 13 amino acids, cysteine to phenylalanine. Left in the record is the CDR3 DNA by itself, 39 bases read in frame from the first base. From the germline V gene (reference sequence), CDR1 is LNHDA and CDR2 is SQIVND. V is trimmed back by 7 bases and J by 7 bases, and the junction contains 6 bases that no gene match accounts for. The rearranged chain carries TRBV19 and TRBJ1-5, with 8 bases in between that match TRBD1. The source is a man aged 30-40 years with alopecia areata. Some clones in this sample may be carry-over from other donors' samples. Sequenced here: whole blood, sampled in connection with sensitization to the hapten diphenylcyclopropenone (DPC). The encoded CDR3 is CASTGQGGQPQHF. The base sequence is TGTGCCAGTACTGGACAGGGTGGACAGCCCCAGCATTTT.